What follows are 31 T cell receptor beta chains derived from one specimen sequenced in a study of CXCR3-negative and CXCR3-positive naive CD8 T cells. Findings and caveats of the study: Naive cells that were CXCR3-positive had more hydrophobic TRB CDR3s (compared with CXCR3-negative naive cells).

Via 5' RACE with UMI labels, TRB cDNA libraries were prepared. Using the 5' RACE reads, TCRdb records one entry per CDR3 protein without DNA. The sample table sets out about 98,000 distinct CDR3 sequences. No antigen has been identified for these receptors. Sequencing used naive CXCR3+ CD8+ T cells from blood. Described subset: CD45RO-CCR7+CD27+CD95- naive CD8+ T cells expressing CXCR3 (TNR3+). The source is a human donor in good health. Some clones in this sample may be carry-over from other donors' samples.

CDR3 protein: CASSFGRYEQYF. The chain employs TRBV5-6 and TRBJ2-7. The CDR3 contains 12 residues. Per the germline V gene, CDR1 is SGHDT and CDR2 is YYEEEE.

The chain is built from TRBV29-1 and TRBJ2-7; TCRdb picks TRBD1, but there is no DNA to check that call. There are 11 residues in the CDR3. Germline V gene lookup returns CDR1 SQVTM and CDR2 ANQGSEA. CDR3 loop: CSAGQVSEQYF.

The V and J genes are TRBV14 and TRBJ2-5. The length of the CDR3 is 12 residues. Germline CDR1 and CDR2: SGHDN and FVKESK. The CDR3 here is CASSQDGETQYF.

The rearrangement joins TRBV6-5 to TRBJ2-3; the D call of TRBD1 rests on TCRdb alone, since no DNA is present to check it. The length of the CDR3 is 16 residues. Germline V gene data show CDR1 as MNHEY and CDR2 as SVGAGI. The chain's CDR3 is CASRPPGHPSTDTQYF.

The chain carries TRBV7-3 and TRBJ1-1; TCRdb gives TRBD1 as the D gene, but with no DNA this cannot be confirmed. Germline CDR1 and CDR2: SGHTA and FQGTGA. The CDR3 has 14 amino acids. CDR3 protein: CASSSDRSNTEAFF.

The chain employs TRBV7-6 and TRBJ1-1; the TCRdb D gene call, TRBD1, has no DNA to confirm it. The CDR3 has 16 residues. Looked up from germline, CDR1 is SGHVS and CDR2 is FNYEAQ. Here the CDR3 reads CASSLGTGDRATEAFF.

This rearrangement joins TRBV7-7 to TRBJ2-7; TCRdb's D call, TRBD2, is unchecked because there is no DNA. The CDR3 has 15 amino acids. Germline V gene data show CDR1 as SSHAT and CDR2 as FNYEAQ (reference sequence). CDR3 region: CASSHGGAGSYEQYF.

The V call is TRBV4-3, the J call TRBJ1-2. The CDR3 sequence is 15 residues long. CDR1 is LGHNA, CDR2 YSLEER, per germline. CDR3 sequence reads: CASSQDLGGVNGYTF.

V is TRBV12-3 or TRBV12-4 and J is TRBJ2-1; no DNA is available, so the TRBD2 call from TCRdb remains unchecked. This CDR3 region has 14 residues. Here the CDR3 reads CASSFGGGYNEQFF.

V usage is TRBV29-1 and J usage is TRBJ1-1; there is no DNA to check the TCRdb D call of TRBD1. This CDR3 contains 11 residues. Germline CDR1 is SQVTM and CDR2 is ANQGSEA. CDR3 in amino acids: CSVAQGTEAFF.

The chain has TRBV7-3 and TRBJ1-2; TCRdb's D call of TRBD1 is untestable without DNA. The CDR3 contains 17 residues. From germline, CDR1 is SGHTA and CDR2 FQGTGA. The CDR3 protein is CASSWGQGGVANYGYTF.

The chain couples TRBV27 to TRBJ1-3. There are 14 residues in the CDR3. The germline CDR1 and CDR2 sequences are MNHEY and SMNVEV (reference sequence). This CDR3 reads CASSYTSSGNTIYF.

The J gene is TRBJ2-7, the V gene TRBV5-5; TCRdb's D call of TRBD2 is untestable without DNA. Germline V gene lookup returns CDR1 SGHKS and CDR2 YYEKEE (reference sequence). The CDR3 has 16 residues. The CDR3 here is CASSLRLAGGPYEQYF.

The chain recombines TRBV6-5 with TRBJ1-6. The CDR3 extends over 13 amino acids. Germline loops: CDR1 MNHEY, CDR2 SVGAGI. The CDR3 sequence is CASSYGGLSPLHF.

The chain has TRBV6-6 and TRBJ2-1; the TCRdb call, TRBD2, lacks DNA for checking. The CDR3 has 15 residues. CDR1 is MNHNY and CDR2 is SVGAGI in the germline V gene (reference sequence). CDR3 loop: CASRLSGGDYNEQFF.

The chain joins TRBV28 to TRBJ2-1; TCRdb lists TRBD1, though no DNA is available to test this call. The CDR3 extends over 16 amino acids. CDR1 is MDHEN, CDR2 SYDVKM, per germline. CDR3 residues: CASSPPITGVSDEQFF.

This rearrangement joins TRBV7-6 to TRBJ2-2; TCRdb gives TRBD1 as the D gene, but with no DNA this cannot be confirmed. CDR3 length equals 15 residues. Germline CDR1 SGHVS, CDR2 FNYEAQ. CDR3 sequence reads: CASSQTGGLTGELFF.

The CDR3 loop reads CASSPGHHSRDTQYF. The chain recombines TRBV4-3 with TRBJ2-3; the D call from TCRdb, TRBD1, cannot be confirmed without DNA. The CDR3 extends over 15 amino acids. Per the germline V gene, CDR1 is LGHNA and CDR2 is YSLEER.

The gene calls are TRBV4-3 and TRBJ1-2; TCRdb outputs TRBD1, but without DNA this stays unchecked. The CDR3 totals 15 residues. CDR1 is LGHNA, CDR2 YSLEER, per germline. The CDR3 spells CASSQGPGSLYGYTF.

The V call is TRBV21-1, the J call TRBJ2-7; the TRBD1 assignment by TCRdb is unverifiable without DNA. TRBV21-1 is reported as a pseudogene. The CDR3 has 13 residues. The chain's CDR3 is CASSKRDTYEQYF.

CDR3 sequence reads: CASSIWLSSRTEAFF. The chain is built from TRBV19 and TRBJ1-1. Germline lookup yields CDR1 LNHDA and CDR2 SQIVND (reference sequence). The CDR3 has 15 amino acids.

This rearrangement joins TRBV7-9 to TRBJ2-7; TCRdb's D call, TRBD2, is unchecked because there is no DNA. The CDR3 sequence is 12 residues long. Germline V gives CDR1 SEHNR, CDR2 FQNEAQ (reference sequence). The CDR3 protein is CASSQLEGEQYF.

V is TRBV14 and J is TRBJ2-7. CDR1 and CDR2 from the germline V gene are SGHDN and FVKESK. The CDR3 sequence is 11 residues long. The CDR3 is CASSRYDEQYF.

The chain employs TRBV7-9 and TRBJ2-7; TCRdb designates TRBD1, a call that cannot be tested without DNA. The CDR3 is made up of 17 amino acids. CDR1 is SEHNR and CDR2 is FQNEAQ in the germline V gene (reference sequence). CDR3 residues: CASSPRTGVLSSYEQYF.

The chain uses TRBV3-1 and TRBJ2-1. The CDR3 runs 16 residues. CDR1 and CDR2 from the germline V gene are LGHDT and YNNKEL (reference sequence). The CDR3: CASSQDVGGPYNEQFF.

This chain connects TRBV7-3 to TRBJ1-1; the D gene TCRdb calls, TRBD1, cannot be checked with no DNA. The CDR3 contains 14 residues. Germline CDR1 reads SGHTA; CDR2 reads FQGTGA. The CDR3 loop reads CASSFGTGTTEAFF.

The genes are TRBV5-5 and TRBJ1-5. In germline, CDR1 is SGHKS, CDR2 YYEKEE (reference sequence). The length of the CDR3 is 15 residues. The CDR3: CASSLGPMYNQPQHF.

This chain connects TRBV10-3 to TRBJ2-5; TCRdb designates TRBD2, a call that cannot be tested without DNA. CDR1 is ENHRY and CDR2 is SYGVKD in the germline V gene. The CDR3 has 17 amino acids. The CDR3 reads CAISEVASGGLQETQYF.

The rearrangement joins TRBV29-1 to TRBJ1-2. This CDR3 spans 14 amino acids. Germline loops: CDR1 SQVTM, CDR2 ANQGSEA. The CDR3 protein is CSVEGSNHGYGYTF.

The chain combines TRBV21-1 with TRBJ1-1. TRBV21-1 is a known pseudogene. The CDR3 contains 17 residues. This chain's CDR3 is CASSKVRVRQTATEAFF.

J is TRBJ2-3 and V is TRBV7-6; TCRdb's assignment of TRBD2 cannot be checked, as there is no DNA. The CDR3 consists of 17 residues. In germline, CDR1 is SGHVS, CDR2 FNYEAQ. CDR3 in amino acids: CASSSRLAGGPEDTQYF.